These T cell receptor beta chains were read from a single sample in a study of sequential checkpoint blockade in melanoma. Data came from immunoSEQ multiplex PCR; TCRdb stores just in-frame clones and leaves some out. The sample yields around 11,000 clones, roughly 69% seen once. The material sequenced was CD8+ T cells sorted from blood (inferred from file names), taken from a patient given nivolumab and ipilimumab in sequence. These receptors were obtained from a human donor with melanoma. CDR3s include the opening cysteine and the closing phenylalanine or tryptophan. Fields, in order: clone size, V gene, J gene, D gene, CDR3 protein, CDR3 DNA. The D gene is left open where the match is weak. Clone size is stated in some rows and not others, as once, few, many or a class when expanded.

few,TRBV9,TRBJ2-7,NA,CASSVSFDRSYEQYF,TGTGCCAGCAGCGTAAGCTTTGACAGGTCCTACGAGCAGTACTTC
NA,TRBV5-4,TRBJ2-1,NA,CASSLSHEQFF,TGTGCCAGCAGCCTCTCCCATGAGCAGTTCTTC
NA,TRBV2,TRBJ2-1,NA,CASSLSQAPGYNEQFF,TGTGCCAGCAGCCTCAGCCAGGCCCCCGGCTACAATGAGCAGTTCTTC
few,TRBV28,TRBJ2-1,TRBD2,CASSLYLAGLSYNEQFF,TGTGCCAGCAGTTTGTATCTAGCGGGCCTGTCCTACAATGAGCAGTTCTTC
NA,TRBV18,TRBJ2-7,TRBD1,CASSPDRDRGYEQYF,TGTGCCAGCTCACCTGACCGGGACAGGGGGTACGAGCAGTACTTC
medium-sized,TRBV15,TRBJ2-7,TRBD2,CATSRAGGSYEQYF,TGTGCCACCAGCAGAGCGGGAGGCTCCTACGAGCAGTACTTC
NA,TRBV19,TRBJ2-7,TRBD1,CASSTTGGPYEQYF,TGTGCCAGTAGTACGACAGGGGGCCCCTACGAGCAGTACTTC
once,TRBV5-6,TRBJ1-2,TRBD1,CASSEADRANYGYTF,TGTGCCAGCAGCGAGGCCGACAGGGCTAACTATGGCTACACCTTC
NA,TRBV5-1,TRBJ2-4,TRBD2,CASSPTSGGNIQYF,TGCGCCAGCAGCCCGACTAGCGGGGGAAACATTCAGTACTTC
NA,TRBV15,TRBJ2-5,NA,CATSRAAGATQYF,TGTGCCACCAGCAGAGCCGCAGGGGCGACCCAGTACTTC
NA,TRBV10-1,TRBJ1-3,NA,CTNPQGSGNTIYF,TGCACCAACCCCCAGGGCTCTGGAAACACCATATATTTT
NA,TRBV4-1,TRBJ2-2,NA,CASSQSPNTGELFF,TGCGCCAGCAGCCAAAGCCCGAACACCGGGGAGCTGTTTTTT
NA,TRBV7-8,TRBJ2-2,NA,CASSLALWVEGPTTAGELFF,TGTGCCAGCAGCTTAGCGCTCTGGGTGGAGGGGCCCACTACCGCCGGGGAGCTGTTTTTT
NA,TRBV9,TRBJ2-7,NA,CASSFFQGGYEQYF,TGTGCCAGCAGTTTTTTCCAGGGGGGATACGAGCAGTACTTC
NA,TRBV6-5,TRBJ2-7,TRBD1,CASRTGRVAEGEQYF,TGTGCCAGCAGGACAGGGCGCGTGGCCGAAGGCGAGCAGTACTTC
NA,TRBV15,TRBJ2-2,TRBD2,CATSSTAGEVGTGELFF,TGTGCCACCAGCAGCACAGCGGGAGAAGTAGGGACCGGGGAGCTGTTTTTT
NA,TRBV6-1,TRBJ2-7,NA,CASSDGVEQYF,TGTGCCAGCAGTGACGGGGTTGAGCAGTACTTC
few,TRBV7-9,TRBJ2-2,TRBD2,CASSSSGGVAGELFF,TGTGCCAGCAGCTCTAGCGGGGGGGTTGCCGGGGAGCTGTTTTTT
NA,TRBV6-6,TRBJ2-7,NA,CASSYLRTATGNEQYF,TGTGCCAGCAGTTATCTCAGGACAGCCACGGGAAACGAGCAGTACTTC
NA,TRBV30,TRBJ1-2,TRBD1,CAWRLGQGAPYGYTF,TGTGCCTGGAGGTTGGGACAGGGGGCACCCTATGGCTACACCTTC
NA,TRBV5-6,TRBJ1-4,TRBD1,CASSFGTGVNEKLFF,TGTGCCAGCAGCTTCGGGACAGGGGTGAATGAAAAACTGTTTTTT
NA,TRBV7-9,TRBJ1-1,NA,CASSPFPRHSATEAFF,TGTGCCAGCAGCCCATTCCCGAGACACTCAGCCACTGAAGCTTTCTTT
NA,TRBV4-3,TRBJ1-5,NA,CASSQDGHQPQHF,TGCGCCAGCAGCCAAGATGGCCATCAGCCCCAGCATTTT
NA,TRBV7-9,TRBJ2-5,NA,CATQGPGETQYF,TGTGCCACACAGGGCCCCGGGGAGACCCAGTACTTC
NA,TRBV4-1,TRBJ2-1,NA,CASSQDSGSSYNEQFF,TGCGCCAGCAGCCAAGATAGCGGCAGCTCCTACAATGAGCAGTTCTTC
NA,TRBV14,TRBJ2-7,TRBD1,CASSQDTGTGSFRQYF,TGTGCCAGCAGCCAAGATACGGGGACAGGGAGCTTTAGGCAGTACTTC
NA,TRBV15,TRBJ2-3,NA,CATSPSSTDTQYF,TGTGCCACCAGCCCCTCCTCCACAGATACGCAGTATTTT
NA,TRBV18,TRBJ2-5,NA,CASSPGRRETQYF,TGTGCCAGCTCACCAGGTCGCAGGGAGACCCAGTACTTC
NA,TRBV30,TRBJ2-5,NA,CAWSDAGQETQYF,TGTGCCTGGAGCGATGCGGGGCAAGAGACCCAGTACTTC
NA,TRBV4-3,TRBJ1-2,TRBD1,CASSQDLGTGNGYTF,TGCGCCAGCAGCCAAGATTTGGGGACAGGGAATGGCTACACCTTC
NA,TRBV4-1,TRBJ1-2,NA,CASSQEGSYGYTF,TGCGCCAGCAGCCAAGAAGGGAGCTATGGCTACACCTTC
NA,TRBV6-5,TRBJ2-2,NA,CASSPTGELFF,TGTGCCAGCAGTCCTACCGGGGAGCTGTTTTTT
few,TRBV19,TRBJ1-5,TRBD1,CASSIRTGIHQPQHF,TGTGCCAGTAGTATAAGGACAGGTATCCATCAGCCCCAGCATTTT
NA,TRBV28,TRBJ1-5,TRBD1,CATKTGINQPQHF,TGTGCCACCAAGACAGGGATCAATCAGCCCCAGCATTTT
NA,TRBV7-2,TRBJ2-7,NA,CASSLGSLDSGYEQYF,TGTGCCAGCAGCTTAGGATCCCTCGACAGTGGCTACGAGCAGTACTTC
NA,TRBV6-5,TRBJ2-3,TRBD2,CASRILAGGTDTQYF,TGTGCCAGCAGGATACTAGCGGGGGGCACAGATACGCAGTATTTT
few,TRBV28,TRBJ1-1,TRBD1,CASSSRTGGSFTEAFF,TGTGCCAGCAGTTCCAGGACAGGGGGCAGTTTCACTGAAGCTTTCTTT
NA,TRBV4-3,TRBJ2-6,NA,CASSQEARSGANVLTF,TGCGCCAGCAGCCAAGAGGCCCGCTCTGGGGCCAACGTCCTGACTTTC
NA,TRBV18,TRBJ2-1,TRBD2,CASSQLAGRFDEQFF,TGTGCCAGCTCACAACTAGCGGGACGTTTTGATGAGCAGTTCTTC
NA,TRBV7-9,TRBJ2-7,NA,CASSLGPRTGEQYF,TGTGCCAGCAGCTTAGGTCCCCGAACGGGGGAGCAGTACTTC
NA,TRBV19,TRBJ2-1,NA,CASTPLGQGVHEQFF,TGTGCCAGTACCCCCCTGGGGCAAGGTGTACATGAGCAGTTCTTC
NA,TRBV4-2,TRBJ2-7,TRBD2,CASSQTSGTSYEQYF,TGTGCCAGCAGCCAAACTAGCGGGACCTCCTACGAGCAGTACTTC
NA,TRBV27,TRBJ2-1,TRBD2,CASIGAGGGNEQFF,TGTGCCAGCATAGGAGCGGGAGGAGGAAATGAGCAGTTCTTC
NA,TRBV28,TRBJ2-1,NA,CASAGGSSYNEQFF,TGTGCCAGCGCCGGGGGAAGCTCCTACAATGAGCAGTTCTTC
few,TRBV27,TRBJ2-2,TRBD1,CASSPGTGTGGELFF,TGTGCCAGCAGTCCTGGGACAGGGACCGGCGGGGAGCTGTTTTTT
NA,TRBV28,TRBJ1-5,NA,CASSLLGEHSNQPQHF,TGTGCCAGCAGTTTACTAGGGGAACATAGCAATCAGCCCCAGCATTTT
NA,TRBV5-5,TRBJ1-1,NA,CASSFGLDTEAFF,TGTGCCAGCAGCTTCGGGTTGGACACTGAAGCTTTCTTT